This T cell receptor (beta chain) was sequenced during a study of graft-versus-host responses after intestinal transplantation. The data were produced by immunoSEQ multiplex PCR, yet TCRdb's version contains in-frame clones alone and is incomplete. This repertoire shows 7,500 to 10,000 clones, around 91% found once; its top ten account for 2% to 3%. J lost 0 bases, V lost 3 bases, and 11 bases had no gene match. CDR1 WNHNN and CDR2 SYGVQD come from the germline V gene (reference sequence). The CDR3 runs to 18 residues. The source of this sequence is a human patient who received an intestinal transplant, so some T cells may come from the graft donor. V is TRBV10-1 and J is TRBJ2-3; 8 positions match TRBD2. Source: PBMCs, taken approximately 42 days after intestinal transplant. The CDR3 nucleotides are TGCGCCAGCAGTGACGGGAGGGCCGGGGGGGCGAGCACAGATACGCAGTATTTT. Translated, it gives CASSDGRAGGASTDTQYF.